This is a list of T cell receptor beta chains from one sample in a study of cytomegalovirus exposure and HLA in healthy donors. The method was immunoSEQ multiplex PCR; TCRdb's version includes in-frame clones alone and lacks a portion of them. The sample carries more than 85,000 clones, around 77% recorded once. The sample consisted of PBMCs. These receptor sequences come from a woman aged 40-49 years in good health and CMV-seropositive. CDR3s include the opening cysteine and the closing phenylalanine or tryptophan. D genes are given only for firm matches. Rows give clone size only sometimes, using once, few, many, or a class for an expanded clone.

cdr3_nt: TGTGCCAGCAGTTTTCCCCCGGGACTAGCGGGGGGGGCCTACAATGAGCAGTTCTTC
cdr3_aa: CASSFPPGLAGGAYNEQFF
clone_size: NA
v_call: TRBV28
j_call: TRBJ2-1
d_call: TRBD2

cdr3_nt: TGTGCCAGCCAGCAGAGGACGAACACCGGGGAGCTGTTTTTT
cdr3_aa: CASQQRTNTGELFF
clone_size: once
v_call: TRBV7-9
j_call: TRBJ2-2
d_call: NA

cdr3_nt: TGTGCCAGCAGATCCTTTTTTGAGGGGGGGCTCATCGATACGCAGTATTTT
cdr3_aa: CASRSFFEGGLIDTQYF
clone_size: NA
v_call: TRBV2
j_call: TRBJ2-3
d_call: NA

cdr3_nt: TGCGCCAGCAGCCCGGGACAAAAGGATTCACCCCTCCACTTT
cdr3_aa: CASSPGQKDSPLHF
clone_size: NA
v_call: TRBV5-1
j_call: TRBJ1-6
d_call: NA

cdr3_nt: TGCAGCGTTGACATGTTGTCCAGGGGCCGTTACGAGCAGTACTTC
cdr3_aa: CSVDMLSRGRYEQYF
clone_size: NA
v_call: TRBV29-1
j_call: TRBJ2-7
d_call: NA

cdr3_nt: TGTGCCAGCTCACCACCGGGACTTACAAGCTCCTACGAGCAGTACTTC
cdr3_aa: CASSPPGLTSSYEQYF
clone_size: NA
v_call: TRBV18
j_call: TRBJ2-7
d_call: NA

cdr3_nt: TGTGCCAGCAGTGAAGGAGGGAGTCTAAAAACGCAGTATTTT
cdr3_aa: CASSEGGSLKTQYF
clone_size: NA
v_call: TRBV6-4
j_call: TRBJ2-3
d_call: NA

cdr3_nt: TGTGCCAGCTCACATTCTAGCGGGAGCCAAGAGACCCAGTACTTC
cdr3_aa: CASSHSSGSQETQYF
clone_size: NA
v_call: TRBV18
j_call: TRBJ2-5
d_call: TRBD2

cdr3_nt: TGCGCCAGCAGCTTGGACCCTAGAGTGGGCAATGAGCAGTTCTTC
cdr3_aa: CASSLDPRVGNEQFF
clone_size: NA
v_call: TRBV5-1
j_call: TRBJ2-1
d_call: NA

cdr3_nt: TGTGCCAGCCGTAATGGGGGCACAGGTGGGAATGAGCAGTTCTTC
cdr3_aa: CASRNGGTGGNEQFF
clone_size: NA
v_call: TRBV19
j_call: TRBJ2-1
d_call: NA

cdr3_nt: TGTGCCAGTACTTCTACCTGGAACACTGAAGCTTTCTTT
cdr3_aa: CASTSTWNTEAFF
clone_size: few
v_call: TRBV19
j_call: TRBJ1-1
d_call: NA

cdr3_nt: TGTGCCATGAGCGTTTCCGTGAACACTGAAGCTTTCTTT
cdr3_aa: CAMSVSVNTEAFF
clone_size: once
v_call: TRBV10-3
j_call: TRBJ1-1
d_call: NA

cdr3_nt: TGTGCCAGCAGTCAGGGGGGTTTCGATTCACCCCTCCACTTT
cdr3_aa: CASSQGGFDSPLHF
clone_size: once
v_call: TRBV25-1
j_call: TRBJ1-6
d_call: TRBD1

cdr3_nt: TGTGCCAGTAGTAGAGACGGTAGCACTAATGAAAAACTGTTTTTT
cdr3_aa: CASSRDGSTNEKLFF
clone_size: NA
v_call: TRBV19
j_call: TRBJ1-4
d_call: NA

cdr3_nt: TGTGCCGCCAGCAGAGTCCAGGGTAGCTCCTACAATGAGCAGTTCTTC
cdr3_aa: CAASRVQGSSYNEQFF
clone_size: NA
v_call: TRBV15
j_call: TRBJ2-1
d_call: NA

cdr3_nt: TGTGCCAGTAGTATCGGACAGGGAACCAACTATGGCTACACCTTC
cdr3_aa: CASSIGQGTNYGYTF
clone_size: NA
v_call: TRBV19
j_call: TRBJ1-2
d_call: TRBD1

cdr3_nt: TGTGCCAGCAGTTTATCCTACGGAAACACCATATATTTT
cdr3_aa: CASSLSYGNTIYF
clone_size: NA
v_call: TRBV28
j_call: TRBJ1-3
d_call: NA

cdr3_nt: TGTGCCAGCAGCCGGGCAGGGCGGATGAACACTGAAGCTTTCTTT
cdr3_aa: CASSRAGRMNTEAFF
clone_size: NA
v_call: TRBV4-2
j_call: TRBJ1-1
d_call: NA

cdr3_nt: TGTGCCAGCACCCCGGGACAGGGACCCTACGAGCAGTACTTC
cdr3_aa: CASTPGQGPYEQYF
clone_size: NA
v_call: TRBV28
j_call: TRBJ2-7
d_call: TRBD1

cdr3_nt: TGTGCCAGCACTGTGCAGGGGACGACCTACGAGCAGTACTTC
cdr3_aa: CASTVQGTTYEQYF
clone_size: NA
v_call: TRBV6-1
j_call: TRBJ2-7
d_call: NA

cdr3_nt: TGTGCCAGCAGTCCGTTAGCGGGAGGAAGGACCGGGGAGCTGTTTTTT
cdr3_aa: CASSPLAGGRTGELFF
clone_size: NA
v_call: TRBV27
j_call: TRBJ2-2
d_call: TRBD2

cdr3_nt: TGCGCCAGCAGCCTACAGGGGGTTGACGGGGAGCTGTTTTTT
cdr3_aa: CASSLQGVDGELFF
clone_size: NA
v_call: TRBV5-1
j_call: TRBJ2-2
d_call: TRBD1

cdr3_nt: TGTGCCAGCAGCTCCAGGTTTTCAGGAAACACCATATATTTT
cdr3_aa: CASSSRFSGNTIYF
clone_size: once
v_call: TRBV9
j_call: TRBJ1-3
d_call: NA

cdr3_nt: TGCGCCAGCAGCCAAGATCATTACGGGTACAATGAGCAGTTCTTC
cdr3_aa: CASSQDHYGYNEQFF
clone_size: NA
v_call: TRBV4-3
j_call: TRBJ2-1
d_call: NA

cdr3_nt: TGTGCCAGCAGCTTGCGGGGAACCTACGAGCAGTACTTC
cdr3_aa: CASSLRGTYEQYF
clone_size: NA
v_call: TRBV7-2
j_call: TRBJ2-7
d_call: NA

cdr3_nt: TGTGCCAGCAGCTTAGCCCCAGGACTAGCGGGGAGTACCGGGGAGCTGTTTTTT
cdr3_aa: CASSLAPGLAGSTGELFF
clone_size: NA
v_call: TRBV11-2
j_call: TRBJ2-2
d_call: TRBD2

cdr3_nt: TGTGCCAGCAGATACAGGGGAACTAATGAAAAACTGTTTTTT
cdr3_aa: CASRYRGTNEKLFF
clone_size: few
v_call: TRBV2
j_call: TRBJ1-4
d_call: TRBD1

cdr3_nt: TGCGCCAGCAGCTCGACTAGCGGGAGCCGGGAGCTGTTTTTT
cdr3_aa: CASSSTSGSRELFF
clone_size: once
v_call: TRBV5-1
j_call: TRBJ2-2
d_call: TRBD2

cdr3_nt: TGTGCCAGCAGGAAGGGACGGAGGGGGAACACTGAAGCTTTCTTT
cdr3_aa: CASRKGRRGNTEAFF
clone_size: NA
v_call: TRBV27
j_call: TRBJ1-1
d_call: NA

cdr3_nt: TGTGCCAGCAGCTTAGGTGGGGACAGCTATGGCTACACCTTC
cdr3_aa: CASSLGGDSYGYTF
clone_size: NA
v_call: TRBV11-2
j_call: TRBJ1-2
d_call: TRBD1

cdr3_nt: TGCGCCAGCAGCCGCCTCCGACTGACTGGCTACGAGCAGTACTTC
cdr3_aa: CASSRLRLTGYEQYF
clone_size: NA
v_call: TRBV5-1
j_call: TRBJ2-7
d_call: NA

cdr3_nt: TGTGCCAGCAGTCAGACAGGGGGGAACACTGAAGCTTTCTTT
cdr3_aa: CASSQTGGNTEAFF
clone_size: NA
v_call: TRBV6-5
j_call: TRBJ1-1
d_call: TRBD1

cdr3_nt: TGTGCCAGCAGCTCCCAGACAGATGTTCATCAGCCCCAGCATTTT
cdr3_aa: CASSSQTDVHQPQHF
clone_size: NA
v_call: TRBV7-2
j_call: TRBJ1-5
d_call: NA

cdr3_nt: TGTGCCAGCAGCTCTTTACGGGGGAAGCGGGACTACGAGCAGTACTTC
cdr3_aa: CASSSLRGKRDYEQYF
clone_size: NA
v_call: TRBV11-2
j_call: TRBJ2-7
d_call: TRBD2

cdr3_nt: TGTGCCAGCAGCTTAATGTCAGGGGGCCTCACTGAAGCTTTCTTT
cdr3_aa: CASSLMSGGLTEAFF
clone_size: NA
v_call: TRBV7-2
j_call: TRBJ1-1
d_call: TRBD1

cdr3_nt: TGTGCCAGCAGTGGGGCCGGGGTAGGGACATGGAACACTGAAGCTTTCTTT
cdr3_aa: CASSGAGVGTWNTEAFF
clone_size: NA
v_call: TRBV28
j_call: TRBJ1-1
d_call: NA

cdr3_nt: TGTGCCAGCAGCCGTCCCCCAGGGATCACTGAAGCTTTCTTT
cdr3_aa: CASSRPPGITEAFF
clone_size: NA
v_call: TRBV28
j_call: TRBJ1-1
d_call: NA

cdr3_nt: TGTGCCAGCAGCTTAGAAGGGACAGGGTTTGAGCAGTTCTTC
cdr3_aa: CASSLEGTGFEQFF
clone_size: NA
v_call: TRBV11-3
j_call: TRBJ2-1
d_call: TRBD1

cdr3_nt: TGTGCCAGCAGTGGGACACCCTCCTCTGGAAACACCATATATTTT
cdr3_aa: CASSGTPSSGNTIYF
clone_size: NA
v_call: TRBV2
j_call: TRBJ1-3
d_call: NA

cdr3_nt: TGTGCCAGCAGTGATTTCCTATACAGGGAGGGGAATCAGCCCCAGCATTTT
cdr3_aa: CASSDFLYREGNQPQHF
clone_size: NA
v_call: TRBV6-1
j_call: TRBJ1-5
d_call: NA

cdr3_nt: TGTGCCAGCACCCCGGGAGGGGGGGGTCGAGGCTACACCTTC
cdr3_aa: CASTPGGGGRGYTF
clone_size: once
v_call: TRBV2
j_call: TRBJ1-2
d_call: NA

cdr3_nt: TGTTCCAGCAGTAAATTCGGCGGGAGTAGGTACACCGGGGAGCTGTTTTTT
cdr3_aa: CSSSKFGGSRYTGELFF
clone_size: NA
v_call: TRBV7-9
j_call: TRBJ2-2
d_call: TRBD2

cdr3_nt: TGTGCCAGTAGTGAGGACCCGCGGGACACTGAAGCTTTCTTT
cdr3_aa: CASSEDPRDTEAFF
clone_size: NA
v_call: TRBV19
j_call: TRBJ1-1
d_call: NA

cdr3_nt: TGTGCCAGCAGCTTACGGGAATCCGGGGAGCTGTTTTTT
cdr3_aa: CASSLRESGELFF
clone_size: NA
v_call: TRBV7-3
j_call: TRBJ2-2
d_call: NA

cdr3_nt: TGCGCCAGCAGTCTGTTTTGGACACCAAATCAGCCCCAGCATTTT
cdr3_aa: CASSLFWTPNQPQHF
clone_size: NA
v_call: TRBV4-1
j_call: TRBJ1-5
d_call: NA

cdr3_nt: TGTGCCAGCAGCTTAGAGCTGTCGAAGAATTCACCCCTCCACTTT
cdr3_aa: CASSLELSKNSPLHF
clone_size: NA
v_call: TRBV11-1
j_call: TRBJ1-6
d_call: NA

cdr3_nt: TGTTCCAGCAGCCTCCTAACAGGGGGCTACACCTTC
cdr3_aa: CSSSLLTGGYTF
clone_size: NA
v_call: TRBV7-9
j_call: TRBJ1-2
d_call: NA

cdr3_nt: TGTGCCAGCAGTACAGGGGCTGGAAACACCATATATTTT
cdr3_aa: CASSTGAGNTIYF
clone_size: NA
v_call: TRBV27
j_call: TRBJ1-3
d_call: TRBD1

cdr3_nt: TGTGCCAGCAGCTCGGGACAGGAAAATTCACCCCTCCACTTT
cdr3_aa: CASSSGQENSPLHF
clone_size: NA
v_call: TRBV7-3
j_call: TRBJ1-6
d_call: TRBD1

cdr3_nt: TGTGCCAGTAGTATTACAGACAGGGCCAACACTGAAGCTTTCTTT
cdr3_aa: CASSITDRANTEAFF
clone_size: NA
v_call: TRBV19
j_call: TRBJ1-1
d_call: TRBD1

cdr3_nt: TGTGCCAGCAGTGAATATTCCGGACTAGCGGGAGAGCAGGGTGAGCAGTTCTTC
cdr3_aa: CASSEYSGLAGEQGEQFF
clone_size: once
v_call: TRBV25-1
j_call: TRBJ2-1
d_call: TRBD2

cdr3_nt: TGTGCCAGCTCACCATTCGCAGGGAGGATTGCCGGGGAGCTGTTTTTT
cdr3_aa: CASSPFAGRIAGELFF
clone_size: NA
v_call: TRBV18
j_call: TRBJ2-2
d_call: NA

cdr3_nt: TGTGCCAGCAGCGTACAGGGGCTATTGCCTTCTGAAGCTTTCTTT
cdr3_aa: CASSVQGLLPSEAFF
clone_size: NA
v_call: TRBV9
j_call: TRBJ1-1
d_call: NA

cdr3_nt: TGTGCCAGCAGCCTCCTAGCGGGAGTTGAGCAGTTCTTC
cdr3_aa: CASSLLAGVEQFF
clone_size: NA
v_call: TRBV14
j_call: TRBJ2-1
d_call: TRBD2